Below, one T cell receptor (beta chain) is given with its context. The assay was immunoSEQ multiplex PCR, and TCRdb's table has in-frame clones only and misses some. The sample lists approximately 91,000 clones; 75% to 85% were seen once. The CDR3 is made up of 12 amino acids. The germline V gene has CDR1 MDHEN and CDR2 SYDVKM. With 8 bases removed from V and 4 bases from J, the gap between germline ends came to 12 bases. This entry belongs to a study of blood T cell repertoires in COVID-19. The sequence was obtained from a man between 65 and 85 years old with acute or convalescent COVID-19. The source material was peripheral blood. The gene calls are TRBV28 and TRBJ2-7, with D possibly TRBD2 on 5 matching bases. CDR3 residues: CASGDPGYEQYF. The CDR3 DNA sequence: TGTGCCAGCGGGGATCCGGGATACGAGCAGTACTTC.